A selection of T cell receptor beta chains follows, all from one sample in a study of cytomegalovirus exposure and HLA in healthy donors. Assay: immunoSEQ multiplex PCR; the TCRdb copy retains only in-frame clones and omits some. There are about 170,000 clones in the sample; roughly four fifths occur only once, and 1.5% to 2% lies in the top ten. Specimen: PBMCs. The receptors come from a young woman in good health and CMV-seronegative. CDR3s include the opening cysteine and the closing phenylalanine or tryptophan. D genes are given only for firm matches. Clone size appears in some rows only: once, few, many, or a class for an expanded clone.

clone_size j_call v_call d_call cdr3_nt cdr3_aa
. TRBJ2-5 TRBV5-5 TRBD1 TGTGCCAGCAGCTTATTTGGGACAGGGGGTCAGAAGACCCAGTACTTC CASSLFGTGGQKTQYF
. TRBJ2-7 TRBV2 TRBD1 TGTGCCAGCAGCGGAGCAGGGGGATCCTCCTACGAGCAGTACTTC CASSGAGGSSYEQYF
. TRBJ2-3 TRBV27 TRBD2 TGTGCCAGCAGTTTTAGCGGGAGCACAGATACGCAGTATTTT CASSFSGSTDTQYF
. TRBJ1-1 TRBV5-6 . TGTGCCAGCAGCGGAGGAGAGGGCACGGGCAGCATGCCCACTGAAGCTTTCTTT CASSGGEGTGSMPTEAFF
. TRBJ2-3 TRBV10-1 TRBD1 TGCGCCAGCGGATGGGGGGGGACAGGGGGCGAAGATACGCAGTATTTT CASGWGGTGGEDTQYF
. TRBJ2-5 TRBV2 TRBD1 TGTGCCAGCAGTCGGGACAGGGGGTCCCTTGAGACCCAGTACTTC CASSRDRGSLETQYF
. TRBJ2-7 TRBV19 . TGTGCCAGTAGTCCCCGGACAGTGCCCTACGAGCAGTACTTC CASSPRTVPYEQYF
. TRBJ2-1 TRBV19 . TGTGCCAGTAGTAAGGGAGAGGTGAGGAATGAGCAGTTCTTC CASSKGEVRNEQFF
. TRBJ1-1 TRBV7-2 . TGTGCCAGCAGCCGCCAGGGATCAGTCACTGAAGCTTTCTTT CASSRQGSVTEAFF
. TRBJ2-3 TRBV11-3 TRBD1 TGTGCCAGCAGCCGGAGAGGACAGGGGGGCACAGATGCGCAGTATTTT CASSRRGQGGTDAQYF
. TRBJ1-1 TRBV6-1 . TGTGCCAGCAGTGATAGGATAGGAGGGGCCCAGAACACTGAAGCTTTCTTT CASSDRIGGAQNTEAFF
few TRBJ1-2 TRBV5-1 . TGCGCCAGCAGCTTGGAGGGGTCCCGCTCCTATGGCTACACCTTC CASSLEGSRSYGYTF
once TRBJ1-6 TRBV30 . TGTGCCTGGAGCTCGGGTTATAATTCACCCCTCCACTTT CAWSSGYNSPLHF
. TRBJ2-2 TRBV5-6 TRBD2 TGTGCTAGCACAACTAGCGGGAGTTCCCGGTACACCGGGGAGCTGTTTTTT CASTTSGSSRYTGELFF
. TRBJ2-7 TRBV10-3 TRBD2 TGTGCCACCGCCGGACTAGCGGGGGCCTCCTACGAGCAGTACTTC CATAGLAGASYEQYF
. TRBJ1-1 TRBV19 . TGTGCCAGTAGTATAGAAGGGAGCACTGAAGCTTTCTTT CASSIEGSTEAFF
. TRBJ2-5 TRBV25-1 TRBD2 TGTGCCAGCAGTGTGTTGGCTAGCGGGATCGGAGAGACCCAGTACTTC CASSVLASGIGETQYF
. TRBJ1-6 TRBV6-6 . TGTGCCAGCAGTTACTCATCAGGGTTTATGGCTTCACCCCTCCACTTT CASSYSSGFMASPLHF
. TRBJ2-5 TRBV18 TRBD1 TGTGCCAGCTCACCCGGGACAGATCAAGAGACCCAGTACTTC CASSPGTDQETQYF
. TRBJ1-2 TRBV7-9 TRBD1 TGTGCCAGCAGCGGGCGGGACAGGCGGAATGGCTACACCTTC CASSGRDRRNGYTF
. TRBJ1-1 TRBV5-6 . TGTGCCAGCAACCTGGCTGCGGGATTCACTGAAGCTTTCTTT CASNLAAGFTEAFF
. TRBJ1-6 TRBV4-1 . TGCGCCAGCAGCCAAGTGGTCATAGACTCCTATAATTCACCCCTCCACTTT CASSQVVIDSYNSPLHF
. TRBJ2-5 TRBV6-5 . TGTGCCAGCAGACTATCCCTCCAAGAGACCCAGTACTTC CASRLSLQETQYF
. TRBJ1-2 TRBV2 TRBD1 TGTGCCAGCAGTCTACAGGGGAATGAGGGCTACACCTTC CASSLQGNEGYTF